This T cell receptor (beta chain) was profiled in a study of post-analysis software for immune sequencing data. General study results and limits: The authors found that F measure strongly co-clustered same-batch samples. Multiple sclerosis patients had significantly lower normalized Chao1 diversity than controls. In patients, TRBV5-6, TRBV5-1 and TRBV20-1 belonged to 4 or 5 TRBV segments found more frequently than in controls.

This clonotype came up once. What it binds is unknown. V was clipped by 4 bases and J by 4 bases, with 19 bases between them. Germline loops: CDR1 PRHDT, CDR2 FYEKMQ (reference sequence). The CDR3 length is 16 residues. The TCR beta cDNA libraries carried unique molecular identifiers. One entry per CDR3 protein results from TCRdb running MiXCR on the PCR reads. Here the sample spans about 770,000 distinct CDR3 sequences, about 45% being singletons. This TCR came from a girl aged 5-17 years with multiple sclerosis. The material sequenced was blood. This sequence joins TRBV13 and TRBJ1-1; D might be TRBD1 (5 bases). The DNA for the CDR3 is TGTGCCAGCAGCTCACGCCGGGGAGGGACGTCCACTGAAGCTTTCTTT. Translated, it gives CASSSRRGGTSTEAFF.